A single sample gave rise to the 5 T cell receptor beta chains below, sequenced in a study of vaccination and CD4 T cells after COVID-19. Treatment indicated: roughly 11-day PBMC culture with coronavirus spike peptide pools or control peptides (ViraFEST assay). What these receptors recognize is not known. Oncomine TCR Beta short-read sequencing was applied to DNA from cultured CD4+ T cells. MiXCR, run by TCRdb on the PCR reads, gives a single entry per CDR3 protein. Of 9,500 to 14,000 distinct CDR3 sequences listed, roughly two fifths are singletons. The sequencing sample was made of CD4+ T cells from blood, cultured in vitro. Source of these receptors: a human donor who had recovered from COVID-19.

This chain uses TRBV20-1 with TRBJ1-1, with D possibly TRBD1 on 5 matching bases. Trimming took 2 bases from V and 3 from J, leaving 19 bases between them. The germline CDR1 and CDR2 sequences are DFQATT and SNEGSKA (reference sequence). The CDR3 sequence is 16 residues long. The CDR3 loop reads CSARSFLQSRDTEAFF. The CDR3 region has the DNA TGCAGTGCTAGAAGCTTCTTACAGAGCAGGGACACTGAAGCTTTCTTT.

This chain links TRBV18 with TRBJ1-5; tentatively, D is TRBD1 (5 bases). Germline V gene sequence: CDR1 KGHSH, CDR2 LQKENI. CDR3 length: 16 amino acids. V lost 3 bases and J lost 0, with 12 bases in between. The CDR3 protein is CASSPPGDYSNQPQHF. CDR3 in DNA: TGTGCCAGCTCACCCCCGGGGGATTATAGCAATCAGCCCCAGCATTTT.

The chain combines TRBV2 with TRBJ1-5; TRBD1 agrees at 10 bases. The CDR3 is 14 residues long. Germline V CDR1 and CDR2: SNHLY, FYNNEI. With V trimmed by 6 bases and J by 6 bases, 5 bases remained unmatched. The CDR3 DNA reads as TGTGCCAGCAGGGGCGGACAGGGGGGTCAGCCCCAGCATTTT. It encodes CASRGGQGGQPQHF.

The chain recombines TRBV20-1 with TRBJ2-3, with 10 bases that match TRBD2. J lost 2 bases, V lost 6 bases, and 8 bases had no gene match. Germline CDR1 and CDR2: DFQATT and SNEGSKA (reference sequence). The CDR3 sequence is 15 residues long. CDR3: CSARPAGGFTDTQYF. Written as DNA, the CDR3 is TGCAGTGCCCGTCCAGCGGGGGGGTTCACAGATACGCAGTATTTT.

CDR3 DNA sequence: TGTGCCAGCAGTACGTGGGCCCCTCCCTATGGCTACACCTTC. Its protein product is CASSTWAPPYGYTF. The chain carries TRBV7-2 and TRBJ1-2; no reliable D call. Trimming stripped 6 bases from V and 4 bases from J, with 15 bases between. From germline, CDR1 is SGHTA and CDR2 FQGNSA. This CDR3 spans 14 amino acids.